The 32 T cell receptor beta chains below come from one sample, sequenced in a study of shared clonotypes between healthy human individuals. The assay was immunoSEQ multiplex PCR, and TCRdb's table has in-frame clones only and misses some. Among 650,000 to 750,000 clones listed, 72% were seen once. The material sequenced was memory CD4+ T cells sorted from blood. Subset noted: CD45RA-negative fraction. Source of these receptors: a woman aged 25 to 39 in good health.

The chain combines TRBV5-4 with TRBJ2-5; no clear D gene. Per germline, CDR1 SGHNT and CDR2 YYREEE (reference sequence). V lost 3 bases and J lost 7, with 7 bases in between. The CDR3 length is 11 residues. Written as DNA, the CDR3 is TGTGCCAGCAGCTCCCGGTGGACCCAGTACTTC. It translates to CASSSRWTQYF.

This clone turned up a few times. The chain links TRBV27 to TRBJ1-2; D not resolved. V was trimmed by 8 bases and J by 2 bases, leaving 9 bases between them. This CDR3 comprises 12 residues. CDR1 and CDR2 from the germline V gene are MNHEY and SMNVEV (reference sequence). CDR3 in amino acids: CASGYTNYGYTF. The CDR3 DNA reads TGTGCCAGCGGCTACACCAACTATGGCTACACCTTC.

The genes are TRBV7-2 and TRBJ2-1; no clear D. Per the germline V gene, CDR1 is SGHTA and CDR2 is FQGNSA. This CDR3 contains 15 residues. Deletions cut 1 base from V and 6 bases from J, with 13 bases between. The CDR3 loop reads CASSLVVLVSNEQFF. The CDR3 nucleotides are TGTGCCAGCAGCTTAGTTGTCTTAGTGTCCAATGAGCAGTTCTTC.

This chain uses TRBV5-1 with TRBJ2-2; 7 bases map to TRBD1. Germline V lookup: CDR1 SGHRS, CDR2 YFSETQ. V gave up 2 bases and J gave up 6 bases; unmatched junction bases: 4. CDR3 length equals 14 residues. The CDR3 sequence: CASSFQGDAGELFF. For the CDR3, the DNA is TGCGCCAGCAGCTTCCAGGGGGACGCCGGGGAGCTGTTTTTT.

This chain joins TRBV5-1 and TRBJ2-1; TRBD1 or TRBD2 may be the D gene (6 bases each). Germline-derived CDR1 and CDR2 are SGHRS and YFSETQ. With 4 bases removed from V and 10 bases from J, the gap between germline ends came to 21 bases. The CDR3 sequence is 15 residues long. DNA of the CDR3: TGCGCCAGCAGCCGCGGAGGGGGTCCGCTCGGGGAGCAGTTCTTC. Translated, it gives CASSRGGGPLGEQFF. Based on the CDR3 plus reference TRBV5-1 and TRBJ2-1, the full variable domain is KAGVTQTPRYLIKTRGQQVTLSCSPISGHRSVSWYQQTPGQGLQFLFEYFSETQRNKGNFPGRFSGRQFSNSRSEMNVSTLELGDSALYLCASSRGGGPLGEQFFGPGTRLTVL.

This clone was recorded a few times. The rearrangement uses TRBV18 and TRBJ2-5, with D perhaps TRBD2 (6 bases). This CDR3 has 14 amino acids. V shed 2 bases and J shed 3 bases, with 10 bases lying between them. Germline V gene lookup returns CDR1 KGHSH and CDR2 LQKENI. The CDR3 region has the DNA TGTGCCAGCTCACCAGGAGCGGGTGAAGAGACCCAGTACTTC. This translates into CASSPGAGEETQYF.

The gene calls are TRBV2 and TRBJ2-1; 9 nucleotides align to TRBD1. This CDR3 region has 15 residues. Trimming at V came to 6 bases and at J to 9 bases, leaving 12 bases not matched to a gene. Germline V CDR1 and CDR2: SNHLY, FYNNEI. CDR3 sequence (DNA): TGTGCCAGCAGCATGGACAGGGGACTGACAACTGAGCAGTTCTTC. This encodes CASSMDRGLTTEQFF.

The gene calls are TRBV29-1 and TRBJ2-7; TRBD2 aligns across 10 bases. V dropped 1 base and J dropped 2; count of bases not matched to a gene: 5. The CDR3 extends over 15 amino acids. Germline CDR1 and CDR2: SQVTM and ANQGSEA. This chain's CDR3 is CSVEGSSGSTYEQYF. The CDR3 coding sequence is TGCAGCGTTGAAGGGTCTAGCGGGAGTACCTACGAGCAGTACTTC.

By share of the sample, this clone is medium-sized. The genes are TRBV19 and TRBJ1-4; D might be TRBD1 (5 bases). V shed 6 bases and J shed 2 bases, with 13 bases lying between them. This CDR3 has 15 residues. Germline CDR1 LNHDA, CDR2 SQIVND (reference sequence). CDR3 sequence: CASRQGVRTNEKLFF. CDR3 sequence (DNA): TGTGCCAGTAGGCAGGGTGTGCGTACTAATGAAAAACTGTTTTTT.

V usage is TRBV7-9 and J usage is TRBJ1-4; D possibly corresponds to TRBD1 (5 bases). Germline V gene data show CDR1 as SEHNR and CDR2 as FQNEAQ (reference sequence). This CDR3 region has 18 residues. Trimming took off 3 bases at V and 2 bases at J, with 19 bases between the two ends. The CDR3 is CASSFLRGLSGTNEKLFF. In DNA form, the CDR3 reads TGTGCCAGCAGCTTTCTTCGGGGGTTGAGTGGGACTAATGAAAAACTGTTTTTT.

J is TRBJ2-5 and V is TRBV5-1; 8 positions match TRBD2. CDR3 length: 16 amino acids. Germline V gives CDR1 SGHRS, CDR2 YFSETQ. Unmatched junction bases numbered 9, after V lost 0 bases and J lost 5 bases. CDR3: CASSLGISGRGETQYF. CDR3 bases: TGCGCCAGCAGCTTGGGGATCAGCGGGAGAGGGGAGACCCAGTACTTC. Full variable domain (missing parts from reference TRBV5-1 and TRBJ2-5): KAGVTQTPRYLIKTRGQQVTLSCSPISGHRSVSWYQQTPGQGLQFLFEYFSETQRNKGNFPGRFSGRQFSNSRSEMNVSTLELGDSALYLCASSLGISGRGETQYFGPGTRLLVL.

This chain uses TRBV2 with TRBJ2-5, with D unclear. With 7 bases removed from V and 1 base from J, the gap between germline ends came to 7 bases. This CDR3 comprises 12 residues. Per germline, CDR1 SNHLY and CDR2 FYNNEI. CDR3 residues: CASKQSQETQYF. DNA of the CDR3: TGTGCCAGCAAACAGTCCCAAGAGACCCAGTACTTC. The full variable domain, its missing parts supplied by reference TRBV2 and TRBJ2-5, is EPEVTQTPSHQVTQMGQEVILRCVPISNHLYFYWYRQILGQKVEFLVSFYNNEISEKSEIFDDQFSVERPDGSNFTLKIRSTKLEDSAMYFCASKQSQETQYFGPGTRLLVL.

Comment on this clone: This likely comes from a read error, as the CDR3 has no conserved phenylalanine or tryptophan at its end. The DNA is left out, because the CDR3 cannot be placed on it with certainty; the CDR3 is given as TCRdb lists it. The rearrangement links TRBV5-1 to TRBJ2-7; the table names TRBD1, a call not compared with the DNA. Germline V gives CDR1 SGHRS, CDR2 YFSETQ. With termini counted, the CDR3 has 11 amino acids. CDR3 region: CASSSWTEYPP.

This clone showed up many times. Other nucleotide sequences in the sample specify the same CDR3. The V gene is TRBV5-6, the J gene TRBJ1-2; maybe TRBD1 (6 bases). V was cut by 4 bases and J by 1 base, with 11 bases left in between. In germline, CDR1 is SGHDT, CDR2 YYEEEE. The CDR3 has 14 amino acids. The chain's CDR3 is CASSPRTDNYGYTF. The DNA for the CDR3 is TGTGCCAGCAGCCCCAGGACAGATAACTATGGCTACACCTTC.

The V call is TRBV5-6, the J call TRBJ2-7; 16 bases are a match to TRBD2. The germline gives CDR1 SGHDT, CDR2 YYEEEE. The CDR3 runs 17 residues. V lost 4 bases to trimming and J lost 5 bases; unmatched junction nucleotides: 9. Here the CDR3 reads CASSVKGLAGGPNEQYF. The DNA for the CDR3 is TGTGCCAGCAGCGTGAAGGGACTAGCGGGAGGGCCCAACGAGCAGTACTTC.

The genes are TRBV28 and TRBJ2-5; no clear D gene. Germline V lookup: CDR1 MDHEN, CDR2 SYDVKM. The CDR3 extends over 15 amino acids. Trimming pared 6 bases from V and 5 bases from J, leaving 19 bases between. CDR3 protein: CASRPLGLVGETQYF. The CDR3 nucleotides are TGTGCCAGCAGACCCTTAGGGCTAGTGGGGGAGACCCAGTACTTC. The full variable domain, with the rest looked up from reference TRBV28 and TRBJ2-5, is DVKVTQSSRYLVKRTGEKVFLECVQDMDHENMFWYRQDPGLGLRLIYFSYDVKMKEKGDIPEGYSVSREKKERFSLILESASTNQTSMYLCASRPLGLVGETQYFGPGTRLLVL.

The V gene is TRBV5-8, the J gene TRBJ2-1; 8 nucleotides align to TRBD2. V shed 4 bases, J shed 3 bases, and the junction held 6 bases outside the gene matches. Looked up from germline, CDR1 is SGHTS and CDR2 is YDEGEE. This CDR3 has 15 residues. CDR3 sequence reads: CASSTSGRIYNEQFF. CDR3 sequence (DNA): TGTGCCAGCAGCACTAGCGGCCGAATCTACAATGAGCAGTTCTTC.

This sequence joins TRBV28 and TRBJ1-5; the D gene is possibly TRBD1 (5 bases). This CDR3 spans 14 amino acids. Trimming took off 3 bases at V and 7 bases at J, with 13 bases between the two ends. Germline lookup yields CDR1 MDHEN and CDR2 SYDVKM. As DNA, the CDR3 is TGTGCCAGCAGTTTTCGGAGGGGACGACAGCCCCAGCATTTT. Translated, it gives CASSFRRGRQPQHF.

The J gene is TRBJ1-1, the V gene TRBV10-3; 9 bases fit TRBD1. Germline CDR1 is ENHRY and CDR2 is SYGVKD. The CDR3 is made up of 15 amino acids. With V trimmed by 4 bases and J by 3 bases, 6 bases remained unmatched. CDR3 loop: CAISATGGSDTEAFF. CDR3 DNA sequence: TGTGCCATCAGTGCCACAGGGGGCTCTGACACTGAAGCTTTCTTT.

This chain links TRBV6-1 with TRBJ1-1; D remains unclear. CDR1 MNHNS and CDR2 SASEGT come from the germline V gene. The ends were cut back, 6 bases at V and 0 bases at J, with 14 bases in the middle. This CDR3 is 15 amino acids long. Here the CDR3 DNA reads TGTGCCAGCAGGGGAAGACAAGGGTTGAACACTGAAGCTTTCTTT. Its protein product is CASRGRQGLNTEAFF.

CDR3 coding DNA: TGCAGCGTTGTGAGAGGGGCCTACGAGCAGTACTTC. Translation: CSVVRGAYEQYF. The chain combines TRBV29-1 with TRBJ2-7, with D perhaps assigned TRBD1 or TRBD2 (5 bases each). The CDR3 sequence is 12 residues long. Germline lookup yields CDR1 SQVTM and CDR2 ANQGSEA. Trimming shortened V by 4 bases and J by 2 bases, and 9 bases separated the two germline ends.

CDR3 sequence reads: CASSARSGTPYRNEQFF. The DNA of the CDR3 is TGTGCCAGCAGCGCGCGATCCGGGACTCCATACCGCAATGAGCAGTTCTTC. The V gene is TRBV7-8, the J gene TRBJ2-1; D is perhaps TRBD2 (6 bases). Deletions cut 5 bases from V and 6 bases from J, with 23 bases between. Germline CDR1 is SGHVS and CDR2 is FQNEAQ. CDR3 length equals 17 residues.

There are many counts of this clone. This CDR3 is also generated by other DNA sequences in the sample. The CDR3 loop reads CASSRQGDTEAFF. Written as DNA, the CDR3 is TGTGCCAGCAGTAGACAGGGAGACACTGAAGCTTTCTTT. This chain joins TRBV7-9 and TRBJ1-1; TRBD1 agrees at 7 bases. Germline CDR1 is SEHNR and CDR2 is FQNEAQ (reference sequence). Losses at the gene ends were 6 bases for V and 3 bases for J; bases not matched to a gene: 4. This CDR3 is built from 13 residues.

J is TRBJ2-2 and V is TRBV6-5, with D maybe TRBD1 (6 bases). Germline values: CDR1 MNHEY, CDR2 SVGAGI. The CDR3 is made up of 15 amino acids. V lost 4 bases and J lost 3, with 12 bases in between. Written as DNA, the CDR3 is TGTGCCAGCAGTTTTTTGTCAGGGGACACCGGGGAGCTGTTTTTT. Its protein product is CASSFLSGDTGELFF.

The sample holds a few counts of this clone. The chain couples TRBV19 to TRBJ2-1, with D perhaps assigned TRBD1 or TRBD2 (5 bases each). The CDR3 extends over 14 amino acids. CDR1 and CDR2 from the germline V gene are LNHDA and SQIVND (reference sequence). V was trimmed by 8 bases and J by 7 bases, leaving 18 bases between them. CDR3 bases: TGTGCCAGTGCTGTAACAGGAGGTGGGAATGAGCAGTTCTTC. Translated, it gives CASAVTGGGNEQFF.

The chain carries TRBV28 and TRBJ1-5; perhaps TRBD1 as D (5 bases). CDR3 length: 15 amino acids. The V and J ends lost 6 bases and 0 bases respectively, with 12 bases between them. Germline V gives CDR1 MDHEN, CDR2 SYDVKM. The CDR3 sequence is CASRGERGSNQPQHF. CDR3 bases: TGTGCCAGCAGAGGGGAAAGGGGTAGCAATCAGCCCCAGCATTTT.

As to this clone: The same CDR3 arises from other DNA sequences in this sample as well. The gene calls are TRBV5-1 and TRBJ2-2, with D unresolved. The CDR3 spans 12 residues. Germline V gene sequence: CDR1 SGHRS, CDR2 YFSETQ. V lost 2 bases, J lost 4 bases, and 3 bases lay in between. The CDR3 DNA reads TGCGCCAGCAGCTTAACCACCGGGGAGCTGTTTTTT. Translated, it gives CASSLTTGELFF.

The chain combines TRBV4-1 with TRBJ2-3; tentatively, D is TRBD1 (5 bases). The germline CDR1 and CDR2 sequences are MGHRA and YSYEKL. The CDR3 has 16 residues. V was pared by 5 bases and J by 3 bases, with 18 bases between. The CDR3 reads CASSTLGLQGTDTQYF. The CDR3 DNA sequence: TGCGCCAGCAGCACGCTGGGGCTGCAGGGTACAGATACGCAGTATTTT.

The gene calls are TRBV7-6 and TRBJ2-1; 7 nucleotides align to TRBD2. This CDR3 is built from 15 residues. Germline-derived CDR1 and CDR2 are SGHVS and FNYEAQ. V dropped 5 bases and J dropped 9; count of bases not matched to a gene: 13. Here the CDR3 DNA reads TGTGCCAGCAGCCCGCTGACTAGCCCGTCGACTGAGCAGTTCTTC. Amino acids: CASSPLTSPSTEQFF. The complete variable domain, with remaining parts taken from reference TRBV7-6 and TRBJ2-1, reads GAGVSQSPRYKVTKRGQDVALRCDPISGHVSLYWYRQALGQGPEFLTYFNYEAQQDKSGLPNDRFSAERPEGSISTLTIQRTEQRDSAMYRCASSPLTSPSTEQFFGPGTRLTVL.

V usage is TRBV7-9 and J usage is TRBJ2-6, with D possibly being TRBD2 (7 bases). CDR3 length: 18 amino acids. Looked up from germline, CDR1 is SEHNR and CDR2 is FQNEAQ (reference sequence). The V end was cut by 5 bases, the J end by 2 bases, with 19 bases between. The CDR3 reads CASSRRGGLGPGANVLTF. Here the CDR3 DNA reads TGTGCCAGCAGCCGAAGGGGGGGGCTTGGCCCTGGGGCCAACGTCCTGACTTTC.

As DNA, the CDR3 is TGTGCCAGCAGTTTTGGGGACAGGGGGAATGGCTACACCTTC. Protein sequence: CASSFGDRGNGYTF. The gene calls are TRBV28 and TRBJ1-2, with 11 bases fitting TRBD1. V lost 3 bases to trimming and J lost 6 bases; unmatched junction nucleotides: 3. The CDR3 runs 14 residues. Germline V gene data show CDR1 as MDHEN and CDR2 as SYDVKM.

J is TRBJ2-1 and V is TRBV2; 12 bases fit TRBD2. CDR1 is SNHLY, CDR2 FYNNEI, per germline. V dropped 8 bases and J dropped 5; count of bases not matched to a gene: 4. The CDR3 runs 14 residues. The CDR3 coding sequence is TGTGCCAGCGGCCGGACTAGCGGGAACAATGAGCAGTTCTTC. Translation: CASGRTSGNNEQFF.